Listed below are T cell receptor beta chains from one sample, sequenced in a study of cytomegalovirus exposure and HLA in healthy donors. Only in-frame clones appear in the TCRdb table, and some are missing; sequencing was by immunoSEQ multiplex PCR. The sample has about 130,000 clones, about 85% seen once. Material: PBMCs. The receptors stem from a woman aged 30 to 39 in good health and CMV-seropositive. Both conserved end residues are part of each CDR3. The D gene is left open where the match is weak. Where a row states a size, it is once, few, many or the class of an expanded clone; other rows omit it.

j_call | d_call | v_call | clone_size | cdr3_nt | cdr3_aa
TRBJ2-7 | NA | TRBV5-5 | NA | TGTGCCAGCAGCTTGGGCCAGGAACGGTCCTACGAGCAGTACTTC | CASSLGQERSYEQYF
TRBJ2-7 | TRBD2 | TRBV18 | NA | TGTGCCAGCTCCCCAATGCCAGCGGGAATTTACGAGCAGTACTTC | CASSPMPAGIYEQYF
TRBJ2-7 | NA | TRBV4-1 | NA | TGCGCCAGCAGCCAAGATAGGGAGACTATTGCCTACGAGCAGTACTTC | CASSQDRETIAYEQYF
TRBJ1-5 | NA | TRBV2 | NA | TGTGCCAGCAGTGAAGCACCCGGCCCCGGGAGCAATCAGCCCCAGCATTTT | CASSEAPGPGSNQPQHF
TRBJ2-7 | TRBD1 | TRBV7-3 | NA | TGTGCCAGCAGCTACGGGACAGGACTTGCCTACGAGCAGTACTTC | CASSYGTGLAYEQYF
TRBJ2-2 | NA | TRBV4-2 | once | TGTGCCAGCAGGGTGGGGGACTCGCTCACCGGGGAGCTGTTTTTT | CASRVGDSLTGELFF
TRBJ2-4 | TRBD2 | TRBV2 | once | TGTGCCAATCCGGGACTAGCGGGAGGGACGGACATTCAGTACTTC | CANPGLAGGTDIQYF
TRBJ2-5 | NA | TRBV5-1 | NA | TGCGCCAGCAGCTTGGCGCAAGAGACCCAGTACTTC | CASSLAQETQYF
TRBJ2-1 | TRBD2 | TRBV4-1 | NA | TGCGCCAGCAGCCAAGAGCCGGGACTAGCGAAAGACAATGAGCAGTTCTTC | CASSQEPGLAKDNEQFF
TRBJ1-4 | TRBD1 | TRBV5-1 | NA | TGCGCCAGCAGCCTCGGGACAGATGAAAAACTGTTTTTT | CASSLGTDEKLFF
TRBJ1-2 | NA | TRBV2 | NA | TGTGCCAGCAGCGCCCCCGGGTATGGCTACACCTTC | CASSAPGYGYTF
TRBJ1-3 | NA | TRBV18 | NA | TGTGCCAGCTCACTCCAGCAGGGGTCTGGAAACACCATATATTTT | CASSLQQGSGNTIYF
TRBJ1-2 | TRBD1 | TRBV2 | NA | TGTGCCAGCAGTGGCTACGCTCAGGGGGCAGATGGCTACACCTTC | CASSGYAQGADGYTF
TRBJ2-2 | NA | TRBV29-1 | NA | TGCAGCGTTTGGGGCTTAACAAGCGGGGAGCTGTTTTTT | CSVWGLTSGELFF
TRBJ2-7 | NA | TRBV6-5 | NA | TGTGCCAGCAGTTACTCGGGTCAGGGGTATTACGAGCAGTACTTC | CASSYSGQGYYEQYF
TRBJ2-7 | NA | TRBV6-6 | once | TGTGCCAGCAGTCCCCGACAGGTTTACTCCTACGAGCAGTACTTC | CASSPRQVYSYEQYF
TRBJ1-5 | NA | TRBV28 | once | TGTGCCAGCAGACCTACAGGGAACAATCAGCCCCAGCATTTT | CASRPTGNNQPQHF
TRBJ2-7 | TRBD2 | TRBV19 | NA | TGTGCCAGTAGTATAGCTAGCGGGAAATTCTCCTACGAGCAGTACTTC | CASSIASGKFSYEQYF
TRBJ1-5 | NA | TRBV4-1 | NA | TGCGCCAGCAGCCAAGATCAAGGGGTCCAGCCCCAGCATTTT | CASSQDQGVQPQHF
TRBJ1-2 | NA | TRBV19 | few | TGTGCCAGTAGCTCAGGGGCGACTAACTATGGCTACACCTTC | CASSSGATNYGYTF
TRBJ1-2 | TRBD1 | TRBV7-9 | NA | TGTGCCAGCAGCTTAGGGGACAGGGCTGGCTACACCTTC | CASSLGDRAGYTF
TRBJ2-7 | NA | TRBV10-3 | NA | TGTGCCATCAGTGAGACCCCCCAGGCCCGGGCGGGGGAGCAGTACTTC | CAISETPQARAGEQYF
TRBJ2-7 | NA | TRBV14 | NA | TGTGCCAGCAGCCAAGATCGTAACAGGGACCACGAGCAGTACTTC | CASSQDRNRDHEQYF
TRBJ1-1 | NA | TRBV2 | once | TGTGCCAGCAGGAACAGGGAGAACACTGAAGCTTTCTTT | CASRNRENTEAFF
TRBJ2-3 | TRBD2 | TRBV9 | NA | TGTGCCAGCAGCGTCTCTAGCGGGGGGGCCGTGGGCACAGATACGCAGTATTTT | CASSVSSGGAVGTDTQYF
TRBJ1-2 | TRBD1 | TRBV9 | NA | TGTGCCAGCAGCGTCGACCCGACAGGGTCCATCTATGGCTACACCTTC | CASSVDPTGSIYGYTF
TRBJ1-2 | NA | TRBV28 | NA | TGTGCCAGCGGCCCGAACTATGGCTACACCTTC | CASGPNYGYTF
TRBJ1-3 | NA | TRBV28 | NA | TGTGCCAGCAGTTCCCCCTTAGGAAGGGGCTCTGGAAACACCATATATTTT | CASSSPLGRGSGNTIYF
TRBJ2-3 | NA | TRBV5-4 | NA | TGTGCCAGCAGCTTGGGGTCGGGCACAGATACGCAGTATTTT | CASSLGSGTDTQYF
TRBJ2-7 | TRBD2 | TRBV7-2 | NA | TGTGCCAGCAGCTTTAGCGGGATAGGTTCCTACGAGCAGTACTTC | CASSFSGIGSYEQYF
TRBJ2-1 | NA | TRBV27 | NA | TGTGCCAGCAGTCAATACAATGAGCAGTTCTTC | CASSQYNEQFF
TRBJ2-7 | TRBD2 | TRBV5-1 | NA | TGCGCCAGCAGCTCCGGGGGGAGCAACGAGCAGTACTTC | CASSSGGSNEQYF
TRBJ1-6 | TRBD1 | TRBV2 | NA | TGTGCCAGCAGTACCGGACAGGGAAGGAATTCACCCCTCCACTTT | CASSTGQGRNSPLHF
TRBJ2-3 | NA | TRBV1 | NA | TGCACCAGCAGCCACCCCCCCCCGGGACAGGGAAGAGGGGCATTCACAGATACGCAGTATTTT | CTSSHPPPGQGRGAFTDTQYF
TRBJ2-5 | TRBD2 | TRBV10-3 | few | TGTGCCACCGCCGGACTAGCGGGAGGAGAGACCCAGTACTTC | CATAGLAGGETQYF
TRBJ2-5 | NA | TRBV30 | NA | TGTGCCTGGAGGTCACACGGGACTTGGGGGGAGACCCAGTACTTC | CAWRSHGTWGETQYF
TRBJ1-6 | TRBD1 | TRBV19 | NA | TGTGCCAGTAGTCTAGGGACAGAGAATTCACCCCTCCACTTT | CASSLGTENSPLHF
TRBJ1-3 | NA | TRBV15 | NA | TGTGCCACCAGCACCTACCTCCAGGGGTCTGGAAACACCATATATTTT | CATSTYLQGSGNTIYF
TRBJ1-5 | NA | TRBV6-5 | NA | TGTGCCAGCAGTCCTCTCCAGGGGAACAATCAGCCCCAGCATTTT | CASSPLQGNNQPQHF
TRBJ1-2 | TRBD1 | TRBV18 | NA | TGTGCCAGCTCACCAGTCCTCGAGACAGGGAACTATGGCTACACCTTC | CASSPVLETGNYGYTF
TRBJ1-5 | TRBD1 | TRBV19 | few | TGTGCCAGTACGCAAAGGACAGGGGTCGGCAATCAGCCCCAGCATTTT | CASTQRTGVGNQPQHF
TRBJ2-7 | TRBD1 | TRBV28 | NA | TGTGCCAGCAGTGTGGGGTTGGGGACAGGGAACTACGAGCAGTACTTC | CASSVGLGTGNYEQYF